These 27 T cell receptor beta chains were all obtained from the same sample, sequenced in a study of blood T cell repertoires in COVID-19. Assay: immunoSEQ multiplex PCR; the TCRdb copy retains only in-frame clones and omits some. The table lists approximately 210,000 clones, 70% to 90% of them singletons. The sequenced material came from PBMCs or T cells enriched from blood (not recorded which). All receptors come from a man between 25 and 39 years old with acute COVID-19.

This clone was recorded a few times. The chain is built from TRBV18 and TRBJ1-1; D not resolved. This CDR3 is built from 13 residues. Germline-derived CDR1 and CDR2 are KGHSH and LQKENI. The V end was cut by 6 bases, the J end by 5 bases, with 13 bases between. The CDR3 DNA reads TGTGCCAGCTCCGATTTGGAGGGAACTGAAGCTTTCTTT. It codes for CASSDLEGTEAFF. Combining the CDR3 with reference TRBV18 and TRBJ1-1 gives the whole variable domain NAGVMQNPRHLVRRRGQEARLRCSPMKGHSHVYWYRQLPEEGLKFMVYLQKENIIDESGMPKERFSAEFPKEGPSILRIQQVVRGDSAAYFCASSDLEGTEAFFGQGTRLTVV.

The chain carries TRBV9 and TRBJ1-1; D is possibly TRBD1 (5 bases). Germline lookup yields CDR1 SGDLS and CDR2 YYNGEE. Deletions cut 1 base from V and 1 base from J, with 14 bases between. The CDR3 length is 16 residues. This chain's CDR3 is CASSVPPAGPNTEAFF. The DNA for the CDR3 is TGTGCCAGCAGCGTACCTCCAGCAGGGCCGAACACTGAAGCTTTCTTT.

The chain recombines TRBV5-1 with TRBJ2-7; 7 bases line up with TRBD1. J lost 7 bases, V lost 2 bases, and 6 bases had no gene match. Germline V gives CDR1 SGHRS, CDR2 YFSETQ. This CDR3 region has 13 residues. CDR3 loop: CASSLRVDREQYF. Here the CDR3 DNA reads TGCGCCAGCAGCTTAAGGGTGGACAGGGAGCAGTACTTC.

Only a few counts were recorded for this clone. V is TRBV2 and J is TRBJ1-5; D gene ambiguous. Germline CDR1 and CDR2: SNHLY and FYNNEI. V lost 6 bases and J 4 bases, leaving 13 bases between the germline ends. This CDR3 has 14 residues. CDR3 sequence: CASRGGQGNQPQHF. For the CDR3, the DNA is TGTGCCAGCAGGGGCGGGCAAGGGAATCAGCCCCAGCATTTT.

V and J are TRBV4-1 and TRBJ2-7, with TRBD1 matching 7 bases. The V gene end was trimmed by 1 base and the J gene end by 0 bases; junction bases not matched to a gene: 3. Germline lookup yields CDR1 MGHRA and CDR2 YSYEKL. The CDR3 has 15 amino acids. CDR3 sequence (DNA): TGCGCCAGCAGCCAAGTGACAGGGAGCTCCTACGAGCAGTACTTC. This gives the protein CASSQVTGSSYEQYF.

The rearrangement links TRBV6-6 to TRBJ1-1; 9 nucleotides line up with TRBD1. There are 12 residues in the CDR3. Losses at the gene ends were 7 bases for V and 6 bases for J; bases not matched to a gene: 3. Germline lookup yields CDR1 MNHNY and CDR2 SVGAGI (reference sequence). In DNA, the CDR3 is TGTGCCAGCAAACAGGGGGCACCTGAAGCTTTCTTT. Its protein is CASKQGAPEAFF.

This clone appeared a few times. The chain has TRBV12-3 or TRBV12-4 and TRBJ1-1; tentatively, D is TRBD1 (6 bases). V dropped 11 bases and J dropped 5 bases, with 18 bases sitting between them. The CDR3 is 13 residues long. The CDR3 protein is CADITGWGTEAFF. CDR3 DNA: TGTGCCGATATCACAGGGTGGGGGACTGAAGCTTTCTTT.

This chain links TRBV6-5 with TRBJ2-7; 10 nucleotides match TRBD1. The CDR3 runs to 14 residues. Per the germline V gene, CDR1 is MNHEY and CDR2 is SVGAGI. The V and J ends lost 6 bases and 3 bases, in that order; junction bases with no gene match: 5. CDR3 DNA: TGTGCCAGCAGAAGACAGGGGGCTAACTACGAGCAGTACTTC. Translation gives CASRRQGANYEQYF.

The chain uses TRBV27 and TRBJ2-1, with a weak D call TRBD1 (5 bases). The V end was cut by 0 bases, the J end by 6 bases, with 15 bases between. CDR1 and CDR2 (germline): MNHEY, SMNVEV (reference sequence). This CDR3 has 16 amino acids. CDR3 region: CASSLSTAGKSNEQFF. As DNA, the CDR3 is TGTGCCAGCAGTTTATCGACGGCAGGGAAAAGCAATGAGCAGTTCTTC.

CDR3 DNA sequence: TGTGCCAGCAGCCAGGCAGGAGGCAGCACAGATACGCAGTATTTT. It translates to CASSQAGGSTDTQYF. The chain joins TRBV11-2 to TRBJ2-3; a weak D match, TRBD2 (5 bases). V was pared by 5 bases and J by 0 bases, with 12 bases between. CDR3 size: 15 residues. CDR1 and CDR2 from the germline V gene are SGHAT and FQNNGV.

This chain connects TRBV6-5 to TRBJ2-7, with a tentative D call TRBD2 (6 bases). Trimming shortened V by 8 bases and J by 6 bases, and 17 bases separated the two germline ends. This CDR3 region has 13 residues. CDR1 is MNHEY, CDR2 SVGAGI, per germline. CDR3 DNA sequence: TGTGCCAGCGGGACTCTCCAAGCGGGCGAGCAGTACTTC. Amino acid sequence: CASGTLQAGEQYF.

The chain is built from TRBV29-1 and TRBJ2-1; the D gene is possibly TRBD2 (7 bases). Trimming took 2 bases from V and 8 from J, leaving 10 bases between them. The CDR3 has 12 residues. Germline V gene sequence: CDR1 SQVTM, CDR2 ANQGSEA. CDR3 residues: CSVERGAHEQFF. The DNA for the CDR3 is TGCAGCGTTGAACGGGGGGCCCATGAGCAGTTCTTC.

This clone was found a few times. This chain links TRBV7-9 with TRBJ1-6; D remains unclear. This CDR3 is 15 amino acids long. CDR1 and CDR2 (germline): SEHNR, FQNEAQ (reference sequence). V lost 5 bases and J 7 bases, leaving 15 bases between the germline ends. DNA for the CDR3: TGTGCCAGCAGCCCGGACGGGGTGTGGAATTCACCCCTCCACTTT. The encoded protein is CASSPDGVWNSPLHF.

The chain has TRBV6-5 and TRBJ1-2, with D possibly matching TRBD1 (6 bases). The CDR3 length is 12 residues. CDR1 is MNHEY and CDR2 is SVGAGI in the germline V gene. The ends were cut back, 8 bases at V and 8 bases at J, with 15 bases in the middle. This CDR3 is CASRPGGGGYTF. CDR3 DNA: TGTGCCAGCCGGCCGGGGGGCGGAGGCTACACCTTC.

V is TRBV29-1 and J is TRBJ1-6; D unclear. CDR1 SQVTM and CDR2 ANQGSEA come from the germline V gene. The CDR3 contains 14 residues. Trimming took 6 bases from V and 5 from J, leaving 14 bases between them. CDR3 bases: TGCAGCGTGGCGACGGGTGCTAATAATTCACCCCTCCACTTT. Protein sequence: CSVATGANNSPLHF.

This chain uses TRBV7-2 with TRBJ1-2, with D possibly matching TRBD1 (5 bases). The germline V and J ends were trimmed by 1 base and 4 bases, with 16 bases remaining between them. The CDR3 is 16 amino acids. In germline, CDR1 is SGHTA, CDR2 FQGNSA. CDR3 in amino acids: CASSLVEQGPSYGYTF. The CDR3 DNA reads TGTGCCAGCAGCTTAGTTGAGCAGGGTCCCAGCTATGGCTACACCTTC.

This sequence joins TRBV6-5 and TRBJ1-1; D is unresolved. V lost 7 bases and J lost 4, with 16 bases in between. Germline V gene sequence: CDR1 MNHEY, CDR2 SVGAGI. The CDR3 loop spans 14 amino acids. The chain's CDR3 is CASTNGGTGTEAFF. For the CDR3, the DNA is TGTGCCAGCACCAACGGAGGTACCGGCACTGAAGCTTTCTTT.

The table lists this clone with many counts. V gene TRBV29-1 combines with J gene TRBJ2-7; TRBD1 is a possible D gene (5 bases). The V end lost 2 bases, the J end lost 4 bases, and 9 bases lay between the germline ends. Germline V gene lookup returns CDR1 SQVTM and CDR2 ANQGSEA. The CDR3 covers 12 residues. This chain's CDR3 is CSVEQGVYEQYF. In DNA form, the CDR3 reads TGCAGCGTTGAACAGGGCGTATACGAGCAGTACTTC.

The CDR3, as DNA: TGTGCCAGCAGCTGGGTCCGGGAGACCTACGAGCAGTACTTC. Its translation is CASSWVRETYEQYF. V gene TRBV7-9 combines with J gene TRBJ2-7; D possibly corresponds to TRBD2 (6 bases). Trimming stripped 4 bases from V and 2 bases from J, with 12 bases between. The CDR3 totals 14 residues. Germline V gene sequence: CDR1 SEHNR, CDR2 FQNEAQ (reference sequence).

This clone showed up just once. V gene TRBV5-6 combines with J gene TRBJ1-2; 9 bases match TRBD1. CDR3 size: 14 residues. V lost 4 bases, J lost 4 bases, and 5 bases stayed unmatched. CDR1 is SGHDT and CDR2 is YYEEEE in the germline V gene. The CDR3 DNA is TGTGCCAGCAGCATACCGGGACAGGGCTATGGCTACACCTTC. Translated, it gives CASSIPGQGYGYTF.

The chain recombines TRBV5-6 with TRBJ1-2; 8 nucleotides line up with TRBD1. V shed 2 bases and J 0 bases; nucleotides not matched to a gene: 6. Per germline, CDR1 SGHDT and CDR2 YYEEEE. CDR3 length: 16 amino acids. Written as DNA, the CDR3 is TGTGCCAGCAGCTTAGGCAGGGGGCAATCTAACTATGGCTACACCTTC. Translation: CASSLGRGQSNYGYTF. The variable domain in full, completed from reference TRBV5-6 and TRBJ1-2, reads DAGVTQSPTHLIKTRGQQVTLRCSPKSGHDTVSWYQQALGQGPQFIFQYYEEEERQRGNFPDRFSGHQFPNYSSELNVNALLLGDSALYLCASSLGRGQSNYGYTFGSGTRLTVV.

The V gene is TRBV7-3, the J gene TRBJ2-3; TRBD2 aligns across 11 bases. The V gene end was trimmed by 5 bases and the J gene end by 4 bases; junction bases not matched to a gene: 2. The CDR3 is made up of 14 amino acids. Germline loops: CDR1 SGHTA, CDR2 FQGTGA. The CDR3 protein is CASSRSGGADTQYF. Here the CDR3 DNA reads TGTGCCAGCAGCCGTAGCGGGGGGGCAGATACGCAGTATTTT.

Written as DNA, the CDR3 is TGTGCCAGTAGAAGGGCGGTAGCGGGGGGGCCTTCGTCCTACAATGAGCAGTTCTTC. Its translation is CASRRAVAGGPSSYNEQFF. The genes are TRBV19 and TRBJ2-1; 11 positions agree with TRBD2. Looked up from germline, CDR1 is LNHDA and CDR2 is SQIVND (reference sequence). This CDR3 spans 19 amino acids. With 6 bases clipped from V and 1 base from J, the junction kept 14 bases outside the gene matches.

This clone has more than one count but fewer than ten. The sample has other DNA sequences that encode this CDR3 too. The chain is built from TRBV7-2 and TRBJ2-1; D may be TRBD2 (6 bases). CDR3 length: 15 residues. Germline V gene lookup returns CDR1 SGHTA and CDR2 FQGNSA. With 0 bases removed from V and 1 base from J, the gap between germline ends came to 7 bases. This CDR3 is CASSLAAGSYNEQFF. CDR3 bases: TGTGCCAGCAGCTTAGCGGCGGGGTCCTACAATGAGCAGTTCTTC.

The chain is built from TRBV7-3 and TRBJ2-3, with D possibly matching TRBD2 (7 bases). The germline gives CDR1 SGHTA, CDR2 FQGTGA. The length of the CDR3 is 15 residues. The ends were cut back, 1 base at V and 1 base at J, with 9 bases in the middle. CDR3 in DNA: TGTGCCAGCAGCTTAATGGGGGGGCGCACAGATACGCAGTATTTT. Protein sequence: CASSLMGGRTDTQYF.

This clone was picked up one time. V gene TRBV5-4 combines with J gene TRBJ2-3, with 7 bases fitting TRBD1. The CDR3 consists of 15 residues. Trimming cost V 4 bases and J 1 base; bases outside gene matches: 6. In germline, CDR1 is SGHNT, CDR2 YYREEE (reference sequence). DNA of the CDR3: TGTGCCAGCAGCCCCCGACAGGGAGGCACAGATACGCAGTATTTT. Translated: CASSPRQGGTDTQYF. The whole variable domain, filled in from reference TRBV5-4 and TRBJ2-3, reads ETGVTQSPTHLIKTRGQQVTLRCSSQSGHNTVSWYQQALGQGPQFIFQYYREEENGRGNFPPRFSGLQFPNYSSELNVNALELDDSALYLCASSPRQGGTDTQYFGPGTRLTVL.

In nucleotides, the CDR3 is TGTGCCAGCAGTGATTGGGACAGGGAAGCAGATACGCAGTATTTT. Encoded protein: CASSDWDREADTQYF. The chain links TRBV2 to TRBJ2-3; 9 bases are a match to TRBD1. The junction had 5 bases not matched to a gene; V was cut back by 3 bases and J by 4 bases. This CDR3 has 15 residues. Germline loops: CDR1 SNHLY, CDR2 FYNNEI.